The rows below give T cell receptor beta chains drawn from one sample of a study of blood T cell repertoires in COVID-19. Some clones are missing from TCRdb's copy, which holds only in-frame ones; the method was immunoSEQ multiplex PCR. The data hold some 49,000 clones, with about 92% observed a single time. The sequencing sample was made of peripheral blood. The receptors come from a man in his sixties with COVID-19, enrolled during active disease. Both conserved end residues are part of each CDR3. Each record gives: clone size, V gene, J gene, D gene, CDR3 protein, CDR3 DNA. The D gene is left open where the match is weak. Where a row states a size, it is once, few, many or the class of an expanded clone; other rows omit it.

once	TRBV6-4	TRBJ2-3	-	CASRGTLSGPQYF	TGTGCCAGCAGGGGCACGCTAAGTGGGCCGCAGTATTTT
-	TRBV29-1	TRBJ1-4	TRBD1	CSARDRRNEKLFF	TGCAGCGCCAGGGACAGGAGGAATGAAAAACTGTTTTTT
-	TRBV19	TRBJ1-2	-	CASSVTGSLTF	TGTGCCAGTAGTGTAACAGGGTCGCTCACCTTC
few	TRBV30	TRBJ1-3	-	CAWSSGALLSGNTIYF	TGTGCCTGGAGTTCTGGGGCCCTCCTCTCTGGAAACACCATATATTTT
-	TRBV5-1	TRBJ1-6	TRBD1	CASSLGRTGENSPLHF	TGCGCCAGCAGCTTAGGGAGGACAGGGGAAAATTCACCCCTCCACTTT
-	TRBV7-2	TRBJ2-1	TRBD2	CASSFRSGMNEQFF	TGTGCCAGCAGCTTCCGTAGCGGGATGAATGAGCAGTTCTTC
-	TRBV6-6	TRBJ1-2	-	CASSSHAVQETYGYTF	TGTGCCAGCAGTTCCCATGCGGTACAGGAGACCTATGGCTACACCTTC
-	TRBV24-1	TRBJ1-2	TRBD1	CATSEPGQGDYGYTF	TGTGCCACCAGTGAACCGGGACAGGGAGATTATGGCTACACCTTC
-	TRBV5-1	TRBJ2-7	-	CASSPLGTGTYEQYF	TGCGCCAGCAGCCCACTGGGAACAGGGACCTACGAGCAGTACTTC
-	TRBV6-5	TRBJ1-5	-	CASLQAGNSNQPQHF	TGTGCCAGCCTCCAGGCGGGAAATAGCAATCAGCCCCAGCATTTT
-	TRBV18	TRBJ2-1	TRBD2	CASSLGGHEQFF	TGTGCCAGCTCATTGGGAGGGCATGAGCAGTTCTTC
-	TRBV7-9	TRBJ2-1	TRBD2	CASSSGLAGDRINEQFF	TGTGCCAGCAGCTCCGGACTAGCGGGGGACCGAATCAATGAGCAGTTCTTC
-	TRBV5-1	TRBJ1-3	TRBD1	CASSSGQGGSGNTIYF	TGCGCCAGCAGCTCGGGACAGGGAGGCTCTGGAAACACCATATATTTT
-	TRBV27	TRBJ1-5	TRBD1	CASRRTGRSNQPQHF	TGTGCCAGCAGGAGGACAGGGAGGAGCAATCAGCCCCAGCATTTT